Below are 21 T cell receptor beta chains sequenced from a single sample in a study of human T cells and chemical hapten exposure. Each CDR3 protein is one row after TCRdb ran MiXCR on the RACE reads. The data hold 80,000 to 95,000 distinct CDR3 sequences, with 9.6% observed a single time. The time point: pre-sensitization, week 0. Noted treatment: therapeutic diphenylcyclopropenone sensitization with weekly scalp DPC. The sequencing used whole blood, collected in connection with sensitization to the hapten diphenylcyclopropenone (DPC). The receptors were gathered from a woman aged 40-49 years with alopecia areata. Some clones in this sample may be carry-over from other donors' samples.

This clonotype was seen only a few times. This chain joins TRBV28 and TRBJ2-3; either TRBD1 or TRBD2 may supply D (6 bases each). The CDR3 is 16 amino acids. The germline V gene encodes CDR1 MDHEN and CDR2 SYDVKM. Between the trimmed V and J ends, which lost 6 bases and 4 bases, there was a span of 20 bases. The CDR3 DNA is TGTGCCAGCAGCCCCCGGGGACACGGGAGCGCAGATACGCAGTATTTT. This translates into CASSPRGHGSADTQYF.

The rearrangement links TRBV7-6 to TRBJ2-3; 8 bases align to TRBD2. The CDR3 is made up of 16 amino acids. Germline CDR1 is SGHVS and CDR2 is FNYEAQ. With 4 bases clipped from V and 2 bases from J, the junction kept 8 bases outside the gene matches. CDR3 bases: TGTGCCAGCAGCTATGGCGGGGGGCCAATCACAGATACGCAGTATTTT. This translates into CASSYGGGPITDTQYF.

V gene TRBV6-1 combines with J gene TRBJ2-3; the match to TRBD2 covers 8 bases. CDR1 is MNHNS and CDR2 is SASEGT in the germline V gene. CDR3 length equals 17 residues. V lost 6 bases, J lost 0 bases, and 11 bases stayed unmatched. The CDR3 sequence is CASSKDYGGASTDTQYF. The CDR3 DNA reads TGTGCCAGCAGCAAGGATTACGGGGGGGCGAGCACAGATACGCAGTATTTT.

Ten or more counts support this clonotype. This rearrangement joins TRBV11-2 to TRBJ2-7; 8 nucleotides match TRBD1. V dropped 5 bases and J dropped 7; count of bases not matched to a gene: 10. The CDR3 extends over 14 amino acids. Germline V gene lookup returns CDR1 SGHAT and CDR2 FQNNGV. The CDR3 region has the DNA TGTGCCAGCAGCCCTCGGGACAGGAACCAGGAGCAGTACTTC. Translating gives CASSPRDRNQEQYF.

This clonotype has ten or more counts. In nucleotides, the CDR3 is TGTGCCAGTAGAGGTATGCGGGCGCGGATCGAAGAGTCCAACTATGGCTACACCTTC. It yields the protein CASRGMRARIEESNYGYTF. The rearrangement joins TRBV19 to TRBJ1-2; D call uncertain. Trimming stripped 6 bases from V and 2 bases from J, with 28 bases between. Germline lookup yields CDR1 LNHDA and CDR2 SQIVND (reference sequence). The CDR3 covers 19 residues.

This clonotype was detected many times. This chain links TRBV20-1 with TRBJ1-5, with TRBD1 as a possible D gene (5 bases). With 3 bases removed from V and 4 bases from J, the gap between germline ends came to 16 bases. CDR1 is DFQATT and CDR2 is SNEGSKA in the germline V gene (reference sequence). The CDR3 spans 15 residues. The CDR3 region is CSASELGEGNQPQHF. The CDR3 DNA reads as TGCAGTGCTAGTGAACTGGGGGAGGGGAATCAGCCCCAGCATTTT.

This clonotype was detected only a few times. V gene TRBV5-4 combines with J gene TRBJ2-7; no clear D gene. With 1 base removed from V and 6 bases from J, the gap between germline ends came to 11 bases. This CDR3 has 13 residues. Germline lookup yields CDR1 SGHNT and CDR2 YYREEE (reference sequence). The CDR3 sequence: CASSLTASGEQYF. The DNA of the CDR3 is TGTGCCAGCAGCTTGACAGCTTCGGGCGAGCAGTACTTC.

This clonotype was found many times. This rearrangement joins TRBV4-2 to TRBJ2-4; D possibly corresponds to TRBD2 (6 bases). The germline gives CDR1 LGHNA, CDR2 YNFKEQ. The CDR3 runs 18 residues. The V end lost 0 bases, the J end lost 4 bases, and 19 bases lay between the germline ends. CDR3 in DNA: TGTGCCAGCAGCCAAGAAACGGTAGCTTCTGCGGGGAAAAACATTCAGTACTTC. This encodes CASSQETVASAGKNIQYF.

CDR3 DNA sequence: TGTGCCATCAGTGAGCGTGTGACGGACTACTCTGGGGCCAACGTCCTGACTTTC. It codes for CAISERVTDYSGANVLTF. V is TRBV10-3 and J is TRBJ2-6; D might be TRBD2 (6 bases). CDR1 ENHRY and CDR2 SYGVKD come from the germline V gene. The CDR3 totals 18 residues. With 2 bases removed from V and 0 bases from J, the gap between germline ends came to 14 bases.

This clonotype was seen more than once but under ten times. The rearrangement uses TRBV6-6 and TRBJ2-7; D perhaps matches TRBD1 (5 bases). Between the trimmed V and J ends, which lost 2 bases and 2 bases, there was a span of 16 bases. The CDR3 has 16 amino acids. CDR1 and CDR2 from the germline V gene are MNHNY and SVGAGI (reference sequence). The CDR3 coding sequence is TGTGCCAGCAGTTACCTGCAGGGCCTGAATACCTACGAGCAGTACTTC. This gives the protein CASSYLQGLNTYEQYF.

Ten or more counts support this clonotype. V usage is TRBV6-2 or TRBV6-3 and J usage is TRBJ2-2; no firm D call. The germline V and J ends were trimmed by 6 bases and 0 bases, with 8 bases remaining between them. Germline lookup yields CDR1 MNHEY and CDR2 SVGEGT. This CDR3 contains 14 residues. This CDR3 reads CASSPWANTGELFF. In DNA, the CDR3 is TGTGCCAGCAGCCCCTGGGCGAACACCGGGGAGCTGTTTTTT.

This clonotype appeared a few times. The chain links TRBV27 to TRBJ1-2, with D hard to call. Between the trimmed V and J ends, which lost 6 bases and 2 bases, there was a span of 13 bases. Germline CDR1 is MNHEY and CDR2 is SMNVEV (reference sequence). The CDR3 covers 14 residues. CDR3 nucleotides: TGTGCCAGCAGAGCGGTGGGTACAAACTATGGCTACACCTTC. Protein: CASRAVGTNYGYTF.

This clonotype was counted at least ten times. The chain has TRBV6-2 or TRBV6-3 and TRBJ2-6; a weak D match, TRBD1 (5 bases). Trimming took off 2 bases at V and 4 bases at J, with 9 bases between the two ends. The germline gives CDR1 MNHEY, CDR2 SVGEGT. The CDR3 has 15 residues. The CDR3: CASSYAGSGANVLTF. The CDR3 coding sequence is TGTGCCAGCAGTTACGCAGGGTCCGGGGCCAACGTCCTGACTTTC.

V and J are TRBV5-1 and TRBJ1-5; 8 bases align to TRBD1. Germline lookup yields CDR1 SGHRS and CDR2 YFSETQ. The CDR3 runs 14 residues. V was clipped by 4 bases and J by 2 bases; unmatched bases: 2. The CDR3 reads CASSPGQGNQPQHF. The CDR3 DNA sequence: TGCGCCAGCAGCCCGGGACAGGGCAATCAGCCCCAGCATTTT. The full variable domain, rest sourced from reference TRBV5-1 and TRBJ1-5, is KAGVTQTPRYLIKTRGQQVTLSCSPISGHRSVSWYQQTPGQGLQFLFEYFSETQRNKGNFPGRFSGRQFSNSRSEMNVSTLELGDSALYLCASSPGQGNQPQHFGDGTRLSIL.

This clonotype appeared a few times. The V and J genes are TRBV7-9 and TRBJ2-3; D gene unclear. The ends were cut back, 4 bases at V and 1 base at J, with 6 bases in the middle. This CDR3 is built from 13 residues. Germline loops: CDR1 SEHNR, CDR2 FQNEAQ (reference sequence). The CDR3 sequence is CASSWPRTDTQYF. CDR3 sequence (DNA): TGTGCCAGCAGCTGGCCGCGCACAGATACGCAGTATTTT.

This clonotype has more than one count but fewer than ten. The chain is built from TRBV20-1 and TRBJ1-3, with 8 bases aligning to TRBD1. V shed 2 bases, J shed 4 bases, and the junction held 4 bases outside the gene matches. CDR1 is DFQATT and CDR2 is SNEGSKA in the germline V gene (reference sequence). The length of the CDR3 is 14 residues. CDR3 sequence (DNA): TGCAGTGCTAGACTATGGACAGGGGGAAACACCATATATTTT. As protein: CSARLWTGGNTIYF.

This clonotype was detected many times. This chain connects TRBV20-1 to TRBJ2-1; no reliable D call. The CDR3 is made up of 10 amino acids. Germline CDR1 reads DFQATT; CDR2 reads SNEGSKA (reference sequence). Trimming removed 5 bases from V and 5 bases from J, with 4 bases in between. For the CDR3, the DNA is TGCAGTGCTCCCCACAATGAGCAGTTCTTC. This codes for CSAPHNEQFF.

This clonotype has a count of ten or more. This chain uses TRBV9 with TRBJ1-6; a weak D match, TRBD1 (6 bases). Trimming left V 4 bases short and J 0 bases short, with 11 bases between. This CDR3 has 16 residues. CDR1 is SGDLS, CDR2 YYNGEE, per germline. CDR3 in amino acids: CASSRGDNSYNSPLHF. CDR3 nucleotides: TGTGCCAGCAGCAGGGGGGACAACTCCTATAATTCACCCCTCCACTTT.

This clonotype has at least ten counts. The chain uses TRBV9 and TRBJ2-5; TRBD2 is a possible D gene (5 bases). Germline V gene lookup returns CDR1 SGDLS and CDR2 YYNGEE. The CDR3 totals 15 residues. V was clipped by 7 bases and J by 4 bases, with 20 bases between them. CDR3 amino acids: CASAWSGVEGETQYF. The DNA for the CDR3 is TGTGCCAGCGCTTGGTCTGGGGTTGAGGGAGAGACCCAGTACTTC.

This clonotype was observed a handful of times. V is TRBV7-9 and J is TRBJ1-3; D may be TRBD1 (6 bases). Looked up from germline, CDR1 is SEHNR and CDR2 is FQNEAQ (reference sequence). V dropped 5 bases and J dropped 7 bases, with 18 bases sitting between them. This CDR3 has 15 amino acids. CDR3 region: CASSPTWGGGNTIYF. The CDR3, as DNA: TGTGCCAGCAGCCCCACGTGGGGGGGCGGGAACACCATATATTTT.

In its sample, this clonotype was seen many times. The J gene is TRBJ1-6, the V gene TRBV7-3, with a weak D call TRBD1 (6 bases). The CDR3 runs 14 residues. V was cut by 2 bases and J by 8 bases, with 10 bases left in between. Per the germline V gene, CDR1 is SGHTA and CDR2 is FQGTGA. CDR3 region: CASSLLGGDSPLHF. Here the CDR3 DNA reads TGTGCCAGCAGCTTATTGGGGGGCGATTCACCCCTCCACTTT.